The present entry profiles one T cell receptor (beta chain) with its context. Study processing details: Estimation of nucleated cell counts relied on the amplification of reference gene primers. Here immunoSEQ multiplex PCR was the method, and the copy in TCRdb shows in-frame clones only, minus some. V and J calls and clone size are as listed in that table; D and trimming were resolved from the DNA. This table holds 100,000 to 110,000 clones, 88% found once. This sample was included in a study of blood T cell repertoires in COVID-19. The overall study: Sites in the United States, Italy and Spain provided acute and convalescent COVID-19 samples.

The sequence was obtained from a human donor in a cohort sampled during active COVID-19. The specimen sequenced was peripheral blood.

CDR3 sequence reads: CASGFGGITDTQYF. The DNA for the CDR3 is TGTGCTAGTGGTTTCGGCGGGATCACAGATACGCAGTATTTT. This chain uses TRBV12-5 with TRBJ2-3; TRBD2 might be the D (6 bases). V gave up 3 bases and J gave up 2 bases, with 9 bases separating them. Germline V gives CDR1 LGHNT, CDR2 FRNRAP. The CDR3 is 14 amino acids. Full variable domain (outside the CDR3, taken from reference TRBV12-5 and TRBJ2-3): DARVTQTPRHKVTEMGQEVTMRCQPILGHNTVFWYRQTMMQGLELLAYFRNRAPLDDSGMPKDRFSAEMPDATLATLKIQPSEPRDSAVYFCASGFGGITDTQYFGPGTRLTVL.